This T cell receptor (beta chain) is drawn from a study of blood T cell repertoires in COVID-19. Across the study: There were acute and convalescent COVID-19 samples, and they came from the United States, Italy and Spain.

V was shortened by 3 bases and J by 8 bases, with 13 bases between the two germline ends. This CDR3 spans 13 amino acids. The germline V gene has CDR1 MDHEN and CDR2 SYDVKM. The table came from immunoSEQ multiplex PCR; TCRdb's copy has only in-frame clones and leaves some out. The sample has approximately 300,000 clones; 88% are singletons. The receptor comes from a woman between 45 and 65 years old with active or convalescent COVID-19. Sample: peripheral blood. This chain joins TRBV28 and TRBJ1-1; the D is unclear. CDR3 in amino acids: CASSFGLRSEAFF. The DNA for the CDR3 is TGTGCCAGCAGTTTCGGACTCAGGAGCGAAGCTTTCTTT. Filled out from reference TRBV28 and TRBJ1-1, the complete variable domain reads DVKVTQSSRYLVKRTGEKVFLECVQDMDHENMFWYRQDPGLGLRLIYFSYDVKMKEKGDIPEGYSVSREKKERFSLILESASTNQTSMYLCASSFGLRSEAFFGQGTRLTVV.